This T cell receptor (beta chain) appears in the sequencing data of a study of cytotoxic CD8 clonotypes in ibrutinib-treated CLL (dated by TCRdb to the early 2020s). In the study overall: In this cohort, some 16 patients were treatment-naive and approximately twelve were relapsed/refractory, while fewer than 18 had unmutated IGHV. An average of around 250,000 productive templates and 94,082 productive rearrangements was obtained per sample. Response samples were obtained after a median of around eleven months of treatment, with a range of roughly 6 to 36 months. Of the 70 to 100 people in the trial, some 28 had longitudinal samples available. Patients were still on ibrutinib when every remission and progressive disease sample was collected. Responses were partial in some 24 patients and complete in 2; after median approximately 69 months follow-up, about 14 stayed in remission and roughly twelve progressed. Cryopreserved peripheral blood mononuclear cells were collected before treatment, at response, and at either disease progression or sustained remission. Summary of the overall study and its limitations: Sampling times were not matched between sustained-remission and progressing patients, and lymph node repertoires were not studied. An increase in clonality was observed at ibrutinib response, with clonality remaining stable during sustained remission and falling back toward baseline at progression. At baseline, clonality was higher than in age-matched healthy donors and showed a strong correlation with circulating CD8+ T-cell counts. Public clonotypes were rare and either shrank or stayed stable during treatment, and the rise in clonality at ibrutinib response reflected expansion of private clonotypes.

From the cysteine through the phenylalanine, the CDR3 covers 16 amino acids. Only the CDR3 part of the read is kept: 48 bases, read in frame from the first base. From V the trimming removes 9 bases and from J it removes 4 bases, while the gene matches leave 9 bases of the junction unaccounted for. CDR1 is given as MNHEY and CDR2 as SMNVEV, both from the germline V gene (reference sequence). Of note for this clone: The antigen this receptor binds is unknown. The input lacks base qualities; no much larger clone sits a single base away.

On a MiSeq, deep resolution sequencing aimed for a depth between 1 in 1 million and 1 in 200,000 T cells, with each clonotype covered around 10x on average. TCR beta libraries were generated with the immunoSEQ hsTCRB Kit. The paper's processing steps were these. Data were analyzed with ImmunoSEQ Data Assistant and ImmunoSEQ Analyzer, with V, D and J genes assigned per IMGT definitions. Clonality was computed as one minus normalized Shannon entropy of productive rearrangement frequencies, ranging from 0 to 1. Only overrepresented clonotypes making up at least 0.05% of the repertoire of each patient were included in the public clonotype analysis. Repertoires from approximately 12 age-matched healthy donors in immuneACCESS were used as clonality controls. TCRdb took this table from immuneACCESS and kept in-frame rearrangements with V and J called. Such tables lack part of the clones; where checked against another copy, unresolved V genes explain under half of the gap, and the rest is unexplained. The V and J calls and clone size are taken from that table; D and trimming were inferred from the DNA. The sample table holds approximately 350,000 clones, of which over 55% were seen once. Clones ranked in the top ten supply 5% to 6.5% of the sample.

For TCR beta library preparation, about 2 micrograms of genomic DNA were isolated from cryopreserved PBMCs. Longitudinal blood samples from CLL patients on ibrutinib monotherapy were analyzed using high-throughput TCR beta sequencing. Patients were enrolled in a phase 2 open-label single-center ibrutinib monotherapy trial. The V and J genes are TRBV27 and TRBJ2-2, and 12 junctional nucleotides match TRBD2. This specimen was PBMCs, taken after 36 months of ibrutinib treatment. This clonotype originated in a human donor with chronic lymphocytic leukemia. The base sequence is TGTGCCAGTCACCTAGCGGGGGGGTACAGCACCGGGGAGCTGTTTTTT. Its protein product is CASHLAGGYSTGELFF.